What follows are 3 T cell receptor beta chains derived from one specimen sequenced in a study of blood T cell repertoires in COVID-19 (dated by TCRdb to 2018 to 2020). Library preparation was by the immunoSEQ multiplex PCR assay. Drawn from immuneACCESS, this table holds only the in-frame rearrangements with V and J called that TCRdb kept. Clones are partly lost; checked studies trace under half to an unresolved V gene and leave the rest unexplained. A total of a few hundred thousand clones appear in this sample, roughly 80% of them only once. The biggest ten clones account for approximately 3.5% of the sample. The material sequenced was peripheral blood. All receptors come from a woman aged 18-29 years with acute or convalescent COVID-19.

V usage is TRBV7-6 and J usage is TRBJ2-7; TRBD1 is a possible D gene (6 bases). Germline assignment: CDR1 SGHVS and CDR2 FNYEAQ. With 4 bases removed from V and 2 bases from J, the gap between germline ends came to 9 bases. CDR3 length equals 13 residues. This chain's CDR3 is CASSSRGPYEQYF. The CDR3 DNA sequence: TGTGCCAGCAGCTCCAGGGGCCCCTACGAGCAGTACTTC.

The rearrangement joins TRBV27 to TRBJ1-1, with TRBD1 as a possible D gene (5 bases). Trimming removed 6 bases from V and 0 bases from J, with 20 bases in between. The CDR3 contains 17 residues. CDR1 MNHEY and CDR2 SMNVEV come from the germline V gene (reference sequence). The CDR3 here is CASRGPGLLTLNTEAFF. DNA of the CDR3: TGTGCCAGCAGGGGGCCGGGCCTCTTAACGTTGAACACTGAAGCTTTCTTT.

The V call is TRBV27, the J call TRBJ1-2, with TRBD1 as a possible D gene (6 bases). CDR1 and CDR2 (germline): MNHEY, SMNVEV (reference sequence). Trimming pared 6 bases from V and 4 bases from J, leaving 18 bases between. This CDR3 has 15 amino acids. CDR3 nucleotides: TGTGCCAGCAGGGGGACAACAACTAACTCCTATGGCTACACCTTC. Its translation is CASRGTTTNSYGYTF.